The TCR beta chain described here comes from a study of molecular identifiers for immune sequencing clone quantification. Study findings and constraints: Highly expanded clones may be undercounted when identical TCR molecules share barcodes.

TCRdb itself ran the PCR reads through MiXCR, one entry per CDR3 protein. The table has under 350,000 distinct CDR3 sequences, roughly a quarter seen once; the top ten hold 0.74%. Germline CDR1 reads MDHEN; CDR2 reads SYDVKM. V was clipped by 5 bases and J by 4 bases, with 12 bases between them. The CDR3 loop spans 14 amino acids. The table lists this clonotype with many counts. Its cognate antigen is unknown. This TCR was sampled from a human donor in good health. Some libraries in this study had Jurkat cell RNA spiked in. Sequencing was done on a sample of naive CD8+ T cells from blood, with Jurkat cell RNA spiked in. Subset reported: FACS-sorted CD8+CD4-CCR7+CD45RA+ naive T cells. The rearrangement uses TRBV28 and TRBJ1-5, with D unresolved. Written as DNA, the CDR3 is TGTGCCAGCAGTCTGGAGATCTTAAATCAGCCCCAGCATTTT. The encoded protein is CASSLEILNQPQHF.